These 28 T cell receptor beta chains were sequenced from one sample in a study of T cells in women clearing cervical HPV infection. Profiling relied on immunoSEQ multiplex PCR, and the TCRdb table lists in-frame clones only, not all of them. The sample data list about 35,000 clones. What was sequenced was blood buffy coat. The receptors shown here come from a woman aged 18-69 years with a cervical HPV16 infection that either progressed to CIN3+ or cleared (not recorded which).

This CDR3 is CASRGGGYDYTF. Incomplete CDR3 DNA: TGTGCCAGCAGGGGAGGCGGGTACGAC. V is TRBV2 and J is TRBJ1-2; D gene ambiguous. The CDR3 end lies 3 residues beyond the end of the read and is filled in from the germline J gene. CDR3 length: 12 residues. The germline V gene encodes CDR1 SNHLY and CDR2 FYNNEI. The full variable domain, with the rest looked up from reference TRBV2 and TRBJ1-2, is EPEVTQTPSHQVTQMGQEVILRCVPISNHLYFYWYRQILGQKVEFLVSFYNNEISEKSEIFDDQFSVERPDGSNFTLKIRSTKLEDSAMYFCASRGGGYDYTFGSGTRLTVV.

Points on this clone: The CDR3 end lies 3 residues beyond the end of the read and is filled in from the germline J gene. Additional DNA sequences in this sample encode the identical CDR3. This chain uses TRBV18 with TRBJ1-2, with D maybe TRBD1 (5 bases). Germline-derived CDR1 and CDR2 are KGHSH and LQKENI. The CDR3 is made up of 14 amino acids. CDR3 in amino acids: CASSPGAGENDYTF. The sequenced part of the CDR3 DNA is TGTGCCAGCTCCCCCGGAGCGGGGGAGAATGAC.

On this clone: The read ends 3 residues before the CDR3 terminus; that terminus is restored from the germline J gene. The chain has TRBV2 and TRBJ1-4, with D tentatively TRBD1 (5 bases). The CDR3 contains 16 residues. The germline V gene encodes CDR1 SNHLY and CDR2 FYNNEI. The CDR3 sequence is CASSEYGRAGANVLFF. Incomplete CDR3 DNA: TGTGCCAGCAGTGAATATGGCAGGGCTGGGGCCAACGTA.

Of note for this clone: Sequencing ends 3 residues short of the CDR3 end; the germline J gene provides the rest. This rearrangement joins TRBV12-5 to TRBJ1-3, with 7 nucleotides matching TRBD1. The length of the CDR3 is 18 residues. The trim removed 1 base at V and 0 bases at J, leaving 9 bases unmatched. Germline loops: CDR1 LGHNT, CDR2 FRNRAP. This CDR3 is CASGLGLQSGGSGNTIYF. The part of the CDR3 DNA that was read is TGTGCTAGTGGTTTGGGTCTTCAATCAGGGGGCTCTGGAAACACC.

Partial CDR3 DNA: TGTGCCACCAGCAGAGATAAGGGGAACAATCAGCCC. This sequence encodes CATSRDKGNNQP. The CDR3 in its entirety is CATSRDKGNNQPQHF. This chain joins TRBV15 and TRBJ1-5; weak D call: TRBD1 (5 bases). The read ends 3 residues shy of where the CDR3 ends; the end is completed using the germline J gene. Trimming left V 0 bases short and J 3 bases short, with 9 bases between. CDR1 LNHNV and CDR2 YYDKDF come from the germline V gene (reference sequence). The CDR3 runs 15 residues.

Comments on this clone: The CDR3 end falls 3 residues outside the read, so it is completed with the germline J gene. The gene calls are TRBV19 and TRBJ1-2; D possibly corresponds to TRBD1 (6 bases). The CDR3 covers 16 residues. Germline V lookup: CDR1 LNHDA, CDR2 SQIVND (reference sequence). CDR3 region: CASSNYRAVGSDTYTF. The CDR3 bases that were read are TGTGCCAGTAGTAACTACAGGGCGGTAGGTTCGGATACC.

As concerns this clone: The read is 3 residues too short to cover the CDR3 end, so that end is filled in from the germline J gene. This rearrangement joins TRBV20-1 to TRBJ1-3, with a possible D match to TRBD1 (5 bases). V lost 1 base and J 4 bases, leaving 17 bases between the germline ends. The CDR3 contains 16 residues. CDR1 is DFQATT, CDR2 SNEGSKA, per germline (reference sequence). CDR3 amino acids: CSARGGPGSFGNTIYF. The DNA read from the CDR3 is TGCAGTGCTAGAGGAGGGCCAGGGAGTTTCGGAAACACC.

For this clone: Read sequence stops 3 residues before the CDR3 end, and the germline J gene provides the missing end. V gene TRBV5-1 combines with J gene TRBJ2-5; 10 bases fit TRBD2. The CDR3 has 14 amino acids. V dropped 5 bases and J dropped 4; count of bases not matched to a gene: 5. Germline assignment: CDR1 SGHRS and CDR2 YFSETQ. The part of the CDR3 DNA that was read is TGCGCCAGCAGTAGCGGGGGGAAAAGAGAGACC. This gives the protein CASSSGGKRET. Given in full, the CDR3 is CASSSGGKRETQYF.

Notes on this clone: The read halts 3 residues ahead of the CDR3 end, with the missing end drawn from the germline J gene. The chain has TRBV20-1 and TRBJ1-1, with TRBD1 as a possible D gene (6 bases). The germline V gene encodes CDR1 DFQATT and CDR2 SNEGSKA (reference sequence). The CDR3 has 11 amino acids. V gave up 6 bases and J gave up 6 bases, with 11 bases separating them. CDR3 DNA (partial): TGCAGTGCCAAGGGGGGGCCTGAA. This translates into CSAKGGPE. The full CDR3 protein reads CSAKGGPEAFF.

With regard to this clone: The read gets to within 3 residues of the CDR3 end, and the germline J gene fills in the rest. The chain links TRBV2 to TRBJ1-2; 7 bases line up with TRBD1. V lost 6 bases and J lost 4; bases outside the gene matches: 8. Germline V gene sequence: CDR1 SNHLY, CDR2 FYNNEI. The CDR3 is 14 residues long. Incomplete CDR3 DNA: TGTGCCAGCAGAGAACGACAGGGTCCCTATGGC. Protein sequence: CASRERQGPYG. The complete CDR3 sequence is CASRERQGPYGYTF.

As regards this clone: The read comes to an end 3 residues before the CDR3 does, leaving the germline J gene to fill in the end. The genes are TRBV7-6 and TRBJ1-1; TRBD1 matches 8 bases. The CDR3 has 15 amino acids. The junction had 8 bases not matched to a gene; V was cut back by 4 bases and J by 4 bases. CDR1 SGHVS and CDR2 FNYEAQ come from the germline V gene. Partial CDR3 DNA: TGTGCCAGCAGCTCCTATGACAGGGGAGGCACTGAA. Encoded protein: CASSSYDRGGTE. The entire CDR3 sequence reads CASSSYDRGGTEAFF.

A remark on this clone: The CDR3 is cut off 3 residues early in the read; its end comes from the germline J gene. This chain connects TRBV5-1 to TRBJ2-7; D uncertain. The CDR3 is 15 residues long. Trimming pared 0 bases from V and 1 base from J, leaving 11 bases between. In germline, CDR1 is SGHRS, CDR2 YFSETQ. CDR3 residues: CASSLGKGWSYEQYF. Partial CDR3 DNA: TGCGCCAGCAGCTTGGGGAAGGGTTGGTCCTACGAG.

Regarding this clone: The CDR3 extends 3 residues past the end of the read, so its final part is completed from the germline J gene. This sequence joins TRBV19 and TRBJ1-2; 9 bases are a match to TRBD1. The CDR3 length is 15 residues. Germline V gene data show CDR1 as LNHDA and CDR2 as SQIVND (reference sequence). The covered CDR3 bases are TGTGCCAGTAGCCCGACCGGGACAGGGTTCTACGAC. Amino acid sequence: CASSPTGTGFYD. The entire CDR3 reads CASSPTGTGFYDYTF. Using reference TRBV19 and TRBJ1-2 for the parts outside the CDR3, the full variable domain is DGGITQSPKYLFRKEGQNVTLSCEQNLNHDAMYWYRQDPGQGLRLIYYSQIVNDFQKGDIAEGYSVSREKKESFPLTVTSAQKNPTAFYLCASSPTGTGFYDYTFGSGTRLTVV.

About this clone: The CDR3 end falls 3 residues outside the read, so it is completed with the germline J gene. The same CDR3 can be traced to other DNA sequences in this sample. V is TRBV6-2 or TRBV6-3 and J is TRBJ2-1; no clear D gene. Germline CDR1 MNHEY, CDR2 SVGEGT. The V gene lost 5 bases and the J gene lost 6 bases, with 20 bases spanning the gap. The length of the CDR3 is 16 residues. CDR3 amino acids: CASSPPGMSSRNEQFF. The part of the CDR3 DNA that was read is TGTGCCAGCAGTCCCCCGGGTATGTCAAGCCGCAATGAG.

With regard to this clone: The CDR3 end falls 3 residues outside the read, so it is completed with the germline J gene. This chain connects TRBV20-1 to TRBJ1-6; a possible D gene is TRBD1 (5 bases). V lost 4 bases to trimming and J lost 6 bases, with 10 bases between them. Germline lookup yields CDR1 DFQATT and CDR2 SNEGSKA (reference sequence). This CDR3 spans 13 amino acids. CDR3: CSANWGGNSPLHF. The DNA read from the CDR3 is TGCAGTGCTAACTGGGGGGGTAATTCACCC.

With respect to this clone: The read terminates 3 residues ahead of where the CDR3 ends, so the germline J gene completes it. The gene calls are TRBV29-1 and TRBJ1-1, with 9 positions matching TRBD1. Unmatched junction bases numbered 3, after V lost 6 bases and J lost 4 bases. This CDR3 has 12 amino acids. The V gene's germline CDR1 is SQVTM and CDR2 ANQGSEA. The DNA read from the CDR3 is TGCAGCGTGCGGGACAGGGTCACTGAA. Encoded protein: CSVRDRVTE. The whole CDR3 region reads CSVRDRVTEAFF.

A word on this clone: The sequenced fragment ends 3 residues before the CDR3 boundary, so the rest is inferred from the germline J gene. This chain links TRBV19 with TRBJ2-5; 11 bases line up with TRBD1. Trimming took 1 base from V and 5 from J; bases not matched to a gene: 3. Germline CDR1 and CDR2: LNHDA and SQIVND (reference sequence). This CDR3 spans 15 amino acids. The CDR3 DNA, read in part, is TGTGCCAGTAGTATAGTTGGGACAGGGGGGGAGACC. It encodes CASSIVGTGGET. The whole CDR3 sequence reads CASSIVGTGGETQYF.

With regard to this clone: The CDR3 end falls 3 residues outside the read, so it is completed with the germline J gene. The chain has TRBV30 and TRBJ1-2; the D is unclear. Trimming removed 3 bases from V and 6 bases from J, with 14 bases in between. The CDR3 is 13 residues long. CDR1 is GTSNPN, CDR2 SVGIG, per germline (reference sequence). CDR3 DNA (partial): TGTGCCTGGAGCAAAGACAACCTCAATGGC. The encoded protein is CAWSKDNLNG. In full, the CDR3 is CAWSKDNLNGYTF.

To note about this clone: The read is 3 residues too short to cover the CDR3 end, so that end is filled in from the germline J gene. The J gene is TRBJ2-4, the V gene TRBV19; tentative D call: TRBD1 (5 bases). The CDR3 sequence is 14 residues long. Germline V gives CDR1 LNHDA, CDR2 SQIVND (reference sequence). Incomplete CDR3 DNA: TGTGCCAGTAGTTCCCGGGCAGGGTCTGCTGGT. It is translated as CASSSRAGSAG. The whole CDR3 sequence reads CASSSRAGSAGQYF.

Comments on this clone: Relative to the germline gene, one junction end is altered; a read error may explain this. The DNA read from the CDR3 is TGCGCCAGCAGCCGGACAGGGGGCAGTAGTACAGATACG. Encoded protein: CASSRTGGSSTDT. The complete CDR3 sequence is CASSRTGGSSTDTQYF. This rearrangement joins TRBV4-2 to TRBJ2-3, with 11 bases aligning to TRBD1. The observed sequence ends 3 residues before the CDR3 terminus, with the missing tail filled in from the germline J gene. The length of the CDR3 is 16 residues. Germline V gene sequence: CDR1 LGHNA, CDR2 YNFKEQ.

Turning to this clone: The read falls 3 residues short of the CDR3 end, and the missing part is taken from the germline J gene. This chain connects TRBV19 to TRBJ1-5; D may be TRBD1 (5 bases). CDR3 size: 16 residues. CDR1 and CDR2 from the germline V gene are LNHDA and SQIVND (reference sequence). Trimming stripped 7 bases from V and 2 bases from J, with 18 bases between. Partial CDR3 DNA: TGTGCCAGTAAAATAATGAGGGGTACGGGCAATCAGCCC. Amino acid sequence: CASKIMRGTGNQP. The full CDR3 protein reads CASKIMRGTGNQPQHF.

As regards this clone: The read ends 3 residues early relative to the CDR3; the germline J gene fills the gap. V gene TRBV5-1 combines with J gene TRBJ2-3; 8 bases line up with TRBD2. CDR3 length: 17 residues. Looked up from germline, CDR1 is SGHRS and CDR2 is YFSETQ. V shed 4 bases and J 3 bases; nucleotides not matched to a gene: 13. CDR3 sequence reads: CASSLEPSGGLTDTQYF. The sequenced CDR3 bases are TGCGCCAGCAGCCTAGAACCGAGCGGGGGCCTTACAGATACG.

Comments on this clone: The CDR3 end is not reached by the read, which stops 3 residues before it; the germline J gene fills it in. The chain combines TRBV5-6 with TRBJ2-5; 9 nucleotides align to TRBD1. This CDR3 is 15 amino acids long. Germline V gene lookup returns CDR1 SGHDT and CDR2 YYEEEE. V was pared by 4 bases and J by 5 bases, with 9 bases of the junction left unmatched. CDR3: CASSRNRGPGETQYF. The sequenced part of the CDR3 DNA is TGTGCCAGCAGCCGCAACAGGGGGCCCGGGGAGACC.

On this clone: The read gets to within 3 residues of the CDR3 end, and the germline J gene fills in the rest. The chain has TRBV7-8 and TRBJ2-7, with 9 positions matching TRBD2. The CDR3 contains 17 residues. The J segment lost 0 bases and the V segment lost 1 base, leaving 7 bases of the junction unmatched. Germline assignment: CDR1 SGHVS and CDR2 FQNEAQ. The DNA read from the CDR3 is TGTGCCAGCAGCTTAGGATCTGGCGGGGGGGGCTCCTACGAG. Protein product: CASSLGSGGGGSYE. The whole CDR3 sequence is CASSLGSGGGGSYEQYF.

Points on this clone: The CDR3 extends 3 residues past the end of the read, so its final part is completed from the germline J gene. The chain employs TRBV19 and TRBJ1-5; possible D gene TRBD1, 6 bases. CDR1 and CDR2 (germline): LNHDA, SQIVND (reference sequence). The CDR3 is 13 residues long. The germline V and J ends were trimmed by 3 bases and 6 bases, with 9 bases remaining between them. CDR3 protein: CASSIGGAQPQHF. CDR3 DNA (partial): TGTGCCAGTAGTATCGGGGGGGCTCAGCCC.

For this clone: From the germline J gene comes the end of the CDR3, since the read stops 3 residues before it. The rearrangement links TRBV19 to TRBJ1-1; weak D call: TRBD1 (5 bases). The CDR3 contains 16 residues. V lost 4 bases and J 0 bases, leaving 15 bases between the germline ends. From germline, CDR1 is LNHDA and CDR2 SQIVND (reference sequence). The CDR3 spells CASSTPPGGLNTEAFF. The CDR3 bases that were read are TGTGCCAGTAGTACTCCCCCGGGGGGGTTGAACACTGAA.

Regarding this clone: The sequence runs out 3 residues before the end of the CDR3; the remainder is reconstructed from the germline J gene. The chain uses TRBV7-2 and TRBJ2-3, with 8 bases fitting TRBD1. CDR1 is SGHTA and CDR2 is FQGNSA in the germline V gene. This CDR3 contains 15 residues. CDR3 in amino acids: CASSLVGGTGNSQYF. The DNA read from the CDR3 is TGTGCCAGCAGCTTAGTAGGTGGGACAGGAAATTCG.

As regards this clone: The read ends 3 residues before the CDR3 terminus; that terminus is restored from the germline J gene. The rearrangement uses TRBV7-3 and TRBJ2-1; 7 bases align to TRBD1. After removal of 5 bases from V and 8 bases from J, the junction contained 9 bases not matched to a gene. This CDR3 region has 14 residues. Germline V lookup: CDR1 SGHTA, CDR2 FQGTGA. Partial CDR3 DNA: TGTGCCAGCAGCGGAGACAGGGTGGGGGATGAG. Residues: CASSGDRVGDE. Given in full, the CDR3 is CASSGDRVGDEQFF.